This T cell receptor (beta chain) was found in a study of Graves' ophthalmopathy and Graves' hyperthyroidism. Turning to the study itself: Pretreatment peripheral blood was obtained at initial diagnosis. Findings and limits, study-wide: Its predictions of ophthalmopathy progression gave the model around 71% sensitivity and approximately 72% specificity.

Ophthalmopathy was moderately-to-severely active, CAS at least 3, NOSPECS at least 4, lasting under 3 months. Reliance was placed on clinical symptoms, serum thyroxine, TRAb, thyroid ultrasound and orbital computed tomography for diagnosis. This CDR3 has 12 amino acids. The germline CDR1 and CDR2 sequences are DFQATT and SNEGSKA (reference sequence). Trimming took 7 bases from V and 1 from J, leaving 10 bases between them. This clonotype was seen repeatedly, ten times or more. Its cognate antigen is unknown. As the template, RNA transcripts were used to amplify TCR beta CDR3 regions. First-round RT-PCR employed HTBI primers, with a second-round multiplex PCR after it. TCRdb re-called the multiplex PCR reads through MiXCR, storing one row per CDR3 protein. Found here are some 520,000 distinct CDR3 sequences, 13% to 15% of them singletons; the top ten hold 8% to 10%.

Sequenced input: blood. The sequence came from a woman aged 30 to 39 with Graves' ophthalmopathy. This sequence joins TRBV20-1 and TRBJ2-5; D is undetermined. CDR3 residues: CSVGSPQETQYF. The CDR3 bases are TGCAGTGTCGGGTCACCCCAAGAGACCCAGTACTTC.